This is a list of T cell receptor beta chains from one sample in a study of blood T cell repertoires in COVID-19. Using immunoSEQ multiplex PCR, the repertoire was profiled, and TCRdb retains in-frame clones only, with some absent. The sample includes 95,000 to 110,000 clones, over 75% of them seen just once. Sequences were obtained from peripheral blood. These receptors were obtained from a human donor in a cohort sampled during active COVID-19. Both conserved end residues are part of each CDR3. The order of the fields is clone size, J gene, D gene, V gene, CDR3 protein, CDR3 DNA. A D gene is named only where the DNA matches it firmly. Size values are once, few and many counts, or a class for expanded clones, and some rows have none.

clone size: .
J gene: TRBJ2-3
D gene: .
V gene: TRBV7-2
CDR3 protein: CASSSGGPDTQYF
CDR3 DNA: TGTGCCAGCAGCTCTGGGGGCCCAGATACGCAGTATTTT

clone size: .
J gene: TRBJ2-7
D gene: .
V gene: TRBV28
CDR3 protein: CASSSFILSEQYF
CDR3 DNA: TGTGCCAGCAGTTCCTTTATACTTAGCGAGCAGTACTTC

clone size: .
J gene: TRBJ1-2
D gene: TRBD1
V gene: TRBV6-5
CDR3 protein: CASSYSEGADGYTF
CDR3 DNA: TGTGCCAGCAGTTACTCGGAGGGGGCGGATGGCTACACCTTC

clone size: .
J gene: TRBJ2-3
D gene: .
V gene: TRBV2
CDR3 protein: CASSADFTDTQYF
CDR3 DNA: TGTGCCAGCAGTGCAGACTTCACAGATACGCAGTATTTT

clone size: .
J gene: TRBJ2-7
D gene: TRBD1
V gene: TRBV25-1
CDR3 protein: CASSDQPGTGLSEQYF
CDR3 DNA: TGTGCCAGCAGTGATCAACCCGGGACAGGGCTGAGTGAGCAGTACTTC

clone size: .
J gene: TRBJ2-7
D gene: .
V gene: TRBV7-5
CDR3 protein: CVRSLAQGQTTYVEQYF
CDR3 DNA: TGTGTCAGAAGCTTAGCGCAGGGACAGACTACCTACGTTGAGCAGTACTTC

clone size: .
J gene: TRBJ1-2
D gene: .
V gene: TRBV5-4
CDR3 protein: CASSLMAGSNYGYTF
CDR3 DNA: TGTGCCAGCAGCTTGATGGCCGGGTCTAACTATGGCTACACCTTC

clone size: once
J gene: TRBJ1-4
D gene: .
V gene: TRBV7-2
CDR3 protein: CASSFMGQGHEKLFF
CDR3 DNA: TGTGCCAGCAGCTTCATGGGTCAGGGCCACGAAAAACTGTTTTTT

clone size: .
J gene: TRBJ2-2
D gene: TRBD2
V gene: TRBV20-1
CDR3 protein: CSASRLAGATGELFF
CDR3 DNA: TGCAGTGCTAGTAGACTAGCGGGAGCCACCGGGGAGCTGTTTTTT

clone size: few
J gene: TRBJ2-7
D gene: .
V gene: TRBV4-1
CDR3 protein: CASSQVVGGAYEQYF
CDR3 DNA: TGCGCCAGCAGCCAAGTAGTAGGGGGTGCCTACGAGCAGTACTTC

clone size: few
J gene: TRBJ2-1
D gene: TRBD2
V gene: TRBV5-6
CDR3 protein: CASSNFRLAVDNEQFF
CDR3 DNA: TGTGCCAGCAGCAATTTTCGACTAGCCGTGGACAATGAGCAGTTCTTC

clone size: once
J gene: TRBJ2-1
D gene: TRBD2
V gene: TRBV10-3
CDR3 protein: CAISGTSGRVDEQFF
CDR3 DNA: TGTGCCATCAGTGGGACTAGCGGGAGGGTCGATGAGCAGTTCTTC

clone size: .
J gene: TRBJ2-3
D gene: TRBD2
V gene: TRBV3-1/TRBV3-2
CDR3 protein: CASSPRTSGSGTDTQYF
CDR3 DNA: TGTGCCAGCAGCCCCCGGACTAGCGGGAGCGGCACAGATACGCAGTATTTT

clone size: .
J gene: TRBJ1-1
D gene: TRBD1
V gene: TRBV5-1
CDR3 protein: CASSLSGQVTPMRGAFF
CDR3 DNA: TGCGCCAGCAGCTTGTCAGGACAGGTCACCCCGATGAGGGGAGCTTTCTTT

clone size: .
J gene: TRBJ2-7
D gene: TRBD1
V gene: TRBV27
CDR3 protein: CASSPGQGYEQYF
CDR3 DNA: TGTGCCAGCAGCCCGGGACAGGGGTACGAGCAGTACTTC

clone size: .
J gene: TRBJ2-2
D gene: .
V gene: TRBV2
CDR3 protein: CASSTDYTGELFF
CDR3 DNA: TGTGCCAGCAGCACGGACTACACCGGGGAGCTGTTTTTT

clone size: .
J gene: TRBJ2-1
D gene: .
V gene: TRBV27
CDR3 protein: CASSSLAEERNEQFF
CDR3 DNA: TGTGCCAGCAGTTCTCTTGCGGAGGAACGGAATGAGCAGTTCTTC

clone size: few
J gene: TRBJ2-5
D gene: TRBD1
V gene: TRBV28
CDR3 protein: CASSPGGLEQETQYF
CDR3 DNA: TGTGCCAGCTCTCCAGGGGGCCTAGAACAAGAGACCCAGTACTTC